These 10 T cell receptor beta chains were sequenced from one sample in a study of blood T cells in healthy people across ages. A second PCR of roughly 6 to 12 cycles used a sample-barcoded 5' primer and a J-beta primer mix. One entry per CDR3 protein results from TCRdb running MiXCR on the 5' RACE reads. The sample has under 2,000,000 distinct CDR3 sequences, around half seen once. Sequenced material: blood. The receptor source for this set is a woman between 40 and 55 years old in good health.

The gene calls are TRBV12-3 or TRBV12-4 and TRBJ2-7, with 9 bases matching TRBD1. This CDR3 has 17 residues. Trimming at V came to 3 bases and at J to 4 bases, leaving 13 bases not matched to a gene. The CDR3 nucleotides read TGTGCCAGCAGTTTTTGGAAGGGACAGGGCACCACTTACGAGCAGTACTTC. Residues: CASSFWKGQGTTYEQYF.

V gene TRBV20-1 combines with J gene TRBJ2-5, with D possibly being TRBD1 (6 bases). Germline V CDR1 and CDR2: DFQATT, SNEGSKA (reference sequence). The CDR3 runs to 13 residues. Trimming removed 6 bases from V and 3 bases from J, with 14 bases in between. The CDR3 region has the DNA TGCAGTGCCCCTGAAGGGGGAAAAGAGACCCAGTACTTC. It encodes CSAPEGGKETQYF.

This chain links TRBV12-5 with TRBJ1-2; 9 nucleotides line up with TRBD1. This CDR3 contains 17 residues. Germline CDR1 and CDR2: LGHNT and FRNRAP. The junction had 13 bases not matched to a gene; V was cut back by 0 bases and J by 8 bases. For the CDR3, the DNA is TGTGCTAGTGGTTTGGTAGGGGGACAGGGTAATGTAGGGGGCTACACCTTC. Translation gives CASGLVGGQGNVGGYTF. The variable domain in full, completed from reference TRBV12-5 and TRBJ1-2, reads DARVTQTPRHKVTEMGQEVTMRCQPILGHNTVFWYRQTMMQGLELLAYFRNRAPLDDSGMPKDRFSAEMPDATLATLKIQPSEPRDSAVYFCASGLVGGQGNVGGYTFGSGTRLTVV.

The rearrangement uses TRBV5-6 and TRBJ2-5; the D is unclear. Per germline, CDR1 SGHDT and CDR2 YYEEEE. Trimming pared 7 bases from V and 11 bases from J, leaving 18 bases between. The CDR3 covers 12 residues. The CDR3 sequence is CASAERASAQYF. As DNA, the CDR3 is TGTGCCAGCGCCGAGAGAGCTAGTGCGCAGTACTTC.

This clonotype was counted a few times. The chain combines TRBV28 with TRBJ2-1; TRBD1 might be the D (5 bases). With 3 bases removed from V and 2 bases from J, the gap between germline ends came to 11 bases. The CDR3 contains 15 residues. In germline, CDR1 is MDHEN, CDR2 SYDVKM. The CDR3 region is CASSFGRVTYNEQFF. Written as DNA, the CDR3 is TGTGCCAGCAGTTTTGGCAGGGTAACCTACAATGAGCAGTTCTTC.

This clonotype has a handful of counts. The chain carries TRBV5-1 and TRBJ2-1; 14 bases line up with TRBD2. The germline CDR1 and CDR2 sequences are SGHRS and YFSETQ. J lost 7 bases, V lost 4 bases, and 10 bases had no gene match. The CDR3 spans 17 residues. The DNA of the CDR3 is TGCGCCAGCAGCGCCCCGACTAGCGGGGGGGTACAGAATGAGCAGTTCTTC. It is translated as CASSAPTSGGVQNEQFF. The entire variable domain, with the rest obtained from reference TRBV5-1 and TRBJ2-1, is as follows: KAGVTQTPRYLIKTRGQQVTLSCSPISGHRSVSWYQQTPGQGLQFLFEYFSETQRNKGNFPGRFSGRQFSNSRSEMNVSTLELGDSALYLCASSAPTSGGVQNEQFFGPGTRLTVL.

The chain has TRBV20-1 and TRBJ2-1; 9 bases map to TRBD2. The CDR3 has 17 residues. Germline loops: CDR1 DFQATT, CDR2 SNEGSKA (reference sequence). With 5 bases clipped from V and 6 bases from J, the junction kept 17 bases outside the gene matches. CDR3 residues: CSARWLAGITGVNEQFF. In nucleotides, the CDR3 is TGCAGTGCTCGGTGGCTAGCGGGGATAACGGGGGTCAATGAGCAGTTCTTC.

The chain employs TRBV6-2 or TRBV6-3 and TRBJ2-4, with D uncertain. From germline, CDR1 is MNHEY and CDR2 SVGEGT. This CDR3 comprises 12 residues. With 6 bases removed from V and 13 bases from J, the gap between germline ends came to 16 bases. As DNA, the CDR3 is TGTGCCAGCAGCCGTTCCCCGGTGATCCAGTACTTC. Its translation is CASSRSPVIQYF.

This clonotype was counted a few times. The rearrangement links TRBV28 to TRBJ2-5; the match to TRBD1 covers 9 bases. V was clipped by 3 bases and J by 5 bases; unmatched bases: 7. The germline CDR1 and CDR2 sequences are MDHEN and SYDVKM. This CDR3 is 15 amino acids long. CDR3 sequence reads: CASSFGDREWETQYF. CDR3 DNA: TGTGCCAGCAGTTTCGGGGACAGGGAGTGGGAGACCCAGTACTTC.

The chain is built from TRBV2 and TRBJ2-3; TRBD2 might be the D (5 bases). The germline V and J ends were trimmed by 0 bases and 6 bases, with 7 bases remaining between them. Germline V CDR1 and CDR2: SNHLY, FYNNEI. The CDR3 totals 13 residues. The CDR3 reads CASSEAPGDTQYF. CDR3 nucleotide sequence: TGTGCCAGCAGTGAAGCCCCGGGGGATACGCAGTATTTT.